This entry features one T cell receptor beta chain sequence. The germline gene is not matched at one end of the junction; a read error may be the cause. Investigators merged groups given second doses at roughly 4 or roughly 12 weeks. The table came from immunoSEQ multiplex PCR; TCRdb's copy has only in-frame clones and leaves some out. The repertoire includes tens of thousands of clones, 80% to 95% of them detected once, and approximately 8% sits in the top ten. This sample was included in a study of T cell responses to AZD1222 COVID-19 vaccine. CDR1 is SGHNT and CDR2 is YYREEE in the germline V gene (reference sequence). The CDR3 sequence is 13 residues long.

The chain employs TRBV5-4 and TRBJ1-1; the D is unclear. The TCR comes from an adult who received the AZD1222 COVID-19 vaccine. The specimen comprised peripheral blood, sampled 28 days after the second AZD1222 dose. CDR3 DNA sequence: TGTGCCAGCAGCTTTGTTGGGCGGGCTGAGGCTTTCTTT. Protein sequence: CASSFVGRAEAFF. The variable domain in full, with the rest retrieved from reference TRBV5-4 and TRBJ1-1, is ETGVTQSPTHLIKTRGQQVTLRCSSQSGHNTVSWYQQALGQGPQFIFQYYREEENGRGNFPPRFSGLQFPNYSSELNVNALELDDSALYLCASSFVGRAEAFFGQGTRLTVV.